This T cell receptor (beta chain) was sequenced during a study of T cells in Graves' hyperthyroidism and ophthalmopathy. From germline, CDR1 is SGHRS and CDR2 YFSETQ. Trimming stripped 4 bases from V and 5 bases from J, with 15 bases between. CDR3 size: 14 residues. RNA transcripts were the template for amplifying TCR beta CDR3 regions. First-round RT-PCR with HTBI primers amplified the TCR CDR3 region. TCRdb recomputed calls from the multiplex PCR reads with MiXCR, one row per CDR3 protein. This table has approximately 150,000 distinct CDR3 sequences, around 8.9% appearing once. This clonotype was seen at least ten times.

The receptor was isolated from a woman under 30 with Graves' hyperthyroidism that later progressed to Graves' ophthalmopathy. Sequencing input: blood. J is TRBJ1-1 and V is TRBV5-1, with a possible D match to TRBD1 (6 bases). The DNA for the CDR3 is TGCGCCAGCAGCATATCCCCGCAGGGGACTGAAGCTTTCTTT. Translated, it gives CASSISPQGTEAFF.